This T cell receptor (beta chain) came from a study of CD8+CD57+ T cells in acquired aplastic anemia. Regarding the study as a whole: Under 35 was the count of CD8+ CDR3 sequences that patients shared with controls. Patient and control CD8+ Simpson's diversity was not significantly different.

By flow cytometry, patients selected for sequencing had shown an expansion of CD8+CD57+ cells. Genomic DNA, the template, was used for profiling of the TCR beta VDJ and CDR3. Via MiXCR, TCRdb re-called the reads, giving one row per CDR3 protein. The sample includes around 500,000 distinct CDR3 sequences, more than 25% of them seen just once. A word on this clonotype: The antigen remains unidentified.

Trimming left V 4 bases short and J 6 bases short, with 13 bases between. This CDR3 spans 13 amino acids. Germline values: CDR1 SQVTM, CDR2 ANQGSEA. This TCR was sampled from a human donor with aplastic anemia. This chain uses TRBV29-1 with TRBJ1-5; D is unresolved. Sequenced input: sorted CD4+, CD8+, or CD8+CD57+ T cells (not recorded which) from PBMCs. CDR3 DNA sequence: TGCAGCGTTGCTGAGGGATATGGTCAGCCCCAGCATTTT. This sequence encodes CSVAEGYGQPQHF.